These 3 T cell receptor beta chains originate from one sample sequenced in a study of CD8+ T cells in alopecia areata. Extracted from the samples, RNA was reverse transcribed into cDNA to serve as the sequencing template. The method was immunoSEQ multiplex PCR; TCRdb's version includes in-frame clones alone and lacks a portion of them. The table lists about 150,000 clones, around 60% of them singletons. Sequenced material: CD4+ T cells sorted from blood, taken at week 0. The receptors originated from a human donor with alopecia areata.

The chain recombines TRBV7-8 with TRBJ1-4, with unresolved D. The CDR3 length is 16 residues. CDR1 is SGHVS, CDR2 FQNEAQ, per germline. With 0 bases removed from V and 0 bases from J, the gap between germline ends came to 8 bases. The CDR3 sequence: CASSLARRPTNEKLFF. CDR3 nucleotides: TGTGCCAGCAGCTTAGCCCGGCGCCCAACTAATGAAAAACTGTTTTTT.

With regard to this clone: Other DNA sequences in this specimen translate into the identical CDR3. V is TRBV7-2 and J is TRBJ2-3; no clear D. Between the trimmed V and J ends, which lost 2 bases and 0 bases, there was a span of 0 bases. The germline V gene encodes CDR1 SGHTA and CDR2 FQGNSA. The CDR3 length is 12 residues. The CDR3 coding sequence is TGTGCCAGCAGCTTAAGCACAGATACGCAGTATTTT. Protein: CASSLSTDTQYF.

This clone was detected a few times. The chain joins TRBV9 to TRBJ2-3, with D possibly TRBD2 on 5 matching bases. CDR1 is SGDLS and CDR2 is YYNGEE in the germline V gene. The CDR3 extends over 13 amino acids. Trimming took 9 bases from V and 1 from J, leaving 12 bases between them. The CDR3 DNA is TGTGCCACCGCCCGCGGGCGCACAGATACGCAGTATTTT. It encodes CATARGRTDTQYF.